In its sample, the clone carrying this T cell receptor (beta chain) was seen once. Its antigen is undetermined. A much more abundant neighbour one base away suggests this may be a read error. This sample was included in a study of spatial heterogeneity in lung cancer. Study background: Detection consistently captured more beta-chain sequences than alpha-chain sequences. Study-level points and caveats: There were more appearances of ubiquitous expanded tumor TCRs in blood at resection than at follow-up.

Specified time point: sample taken at primary tumor resection. Tumor, nontumor lung or frozen PBMC supplied whole RNA that was sequenced unsorted. The 60 to 90 donors had untreated early-stage non-small cell lung cancer. The germline CDR1 and CDR2 sequences are MNHNY and SVGAGI (reference sequence). Trimming removed 8 bases from V and 7 bases from J, with 15 bases in between. The CDR3 extends over 12 amino acids. Individually, TCR cDNA molecules were each labelled with a unique molecular identifier. TCRdb fed the 5' RACE reads into MiXCR, producing one record per CDR3 protein. The sample includes under 9,000 distinct CDR3 sequences, 7% to 9.5% of them seen just once.

This TCR was sampled from a female donor with early-stage non-small cell lung cancer. The source material was PBMCs, sampled at surgery. The chain recombines TRBV6-6 with TRBJ2-7, with D perhaps TRBD1 (6 bases). The CDR3 region is CASWNEGGEQYF. CDR3 nucleotides: TGTGCCAGCTGGAACGAAGGGGGTGAGCAGTACTTC.